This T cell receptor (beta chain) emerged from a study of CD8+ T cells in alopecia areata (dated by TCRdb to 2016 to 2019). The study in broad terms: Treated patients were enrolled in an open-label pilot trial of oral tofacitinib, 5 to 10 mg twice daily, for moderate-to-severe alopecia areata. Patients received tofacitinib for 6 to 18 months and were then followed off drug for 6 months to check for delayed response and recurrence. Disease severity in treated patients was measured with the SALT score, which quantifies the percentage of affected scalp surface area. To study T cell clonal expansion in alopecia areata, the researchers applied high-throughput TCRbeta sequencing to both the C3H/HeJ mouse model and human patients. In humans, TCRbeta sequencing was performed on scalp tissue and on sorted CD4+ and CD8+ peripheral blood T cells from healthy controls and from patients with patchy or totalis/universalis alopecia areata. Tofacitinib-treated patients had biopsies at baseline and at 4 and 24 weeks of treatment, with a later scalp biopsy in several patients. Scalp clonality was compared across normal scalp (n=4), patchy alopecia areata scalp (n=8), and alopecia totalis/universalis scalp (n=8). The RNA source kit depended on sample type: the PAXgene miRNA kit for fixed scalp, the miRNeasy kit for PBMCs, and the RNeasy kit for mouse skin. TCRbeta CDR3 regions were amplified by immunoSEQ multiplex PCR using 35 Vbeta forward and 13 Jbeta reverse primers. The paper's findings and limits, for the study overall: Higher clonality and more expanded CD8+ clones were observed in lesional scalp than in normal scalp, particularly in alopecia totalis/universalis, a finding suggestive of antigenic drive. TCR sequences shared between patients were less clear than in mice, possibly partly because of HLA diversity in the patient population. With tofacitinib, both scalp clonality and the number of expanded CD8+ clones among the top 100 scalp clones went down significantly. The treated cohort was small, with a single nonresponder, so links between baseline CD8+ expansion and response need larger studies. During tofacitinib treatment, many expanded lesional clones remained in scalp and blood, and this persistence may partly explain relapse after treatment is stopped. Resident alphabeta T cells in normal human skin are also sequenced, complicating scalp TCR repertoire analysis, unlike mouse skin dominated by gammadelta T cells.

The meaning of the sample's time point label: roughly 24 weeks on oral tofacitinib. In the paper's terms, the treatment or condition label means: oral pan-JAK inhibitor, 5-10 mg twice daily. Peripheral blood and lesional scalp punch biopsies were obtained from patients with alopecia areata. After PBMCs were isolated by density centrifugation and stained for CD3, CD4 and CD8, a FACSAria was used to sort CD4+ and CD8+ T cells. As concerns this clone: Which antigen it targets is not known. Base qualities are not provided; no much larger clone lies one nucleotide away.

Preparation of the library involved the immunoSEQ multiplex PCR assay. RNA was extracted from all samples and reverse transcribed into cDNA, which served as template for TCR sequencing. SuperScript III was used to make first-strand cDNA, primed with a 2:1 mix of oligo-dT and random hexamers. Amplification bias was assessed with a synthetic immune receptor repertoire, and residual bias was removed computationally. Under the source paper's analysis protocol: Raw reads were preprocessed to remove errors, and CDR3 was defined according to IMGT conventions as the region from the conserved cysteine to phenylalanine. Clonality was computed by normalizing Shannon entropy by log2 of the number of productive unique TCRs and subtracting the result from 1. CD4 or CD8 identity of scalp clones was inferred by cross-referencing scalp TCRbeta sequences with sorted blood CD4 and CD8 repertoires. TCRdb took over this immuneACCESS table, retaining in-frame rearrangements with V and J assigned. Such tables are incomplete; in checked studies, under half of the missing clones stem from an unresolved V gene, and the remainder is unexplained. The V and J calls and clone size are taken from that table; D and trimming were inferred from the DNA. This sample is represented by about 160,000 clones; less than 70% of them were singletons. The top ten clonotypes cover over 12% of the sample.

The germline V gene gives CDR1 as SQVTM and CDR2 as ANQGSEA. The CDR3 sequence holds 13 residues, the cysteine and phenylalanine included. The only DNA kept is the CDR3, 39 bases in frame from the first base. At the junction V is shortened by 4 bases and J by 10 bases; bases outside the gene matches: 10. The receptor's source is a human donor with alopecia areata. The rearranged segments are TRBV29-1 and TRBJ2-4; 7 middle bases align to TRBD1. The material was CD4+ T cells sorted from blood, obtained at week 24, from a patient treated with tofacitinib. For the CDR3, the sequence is CSVVADRLKIQYF. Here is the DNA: TGCAGCGTTGTTGCGGACAGGTTAAAGATTCAGTACTTC.